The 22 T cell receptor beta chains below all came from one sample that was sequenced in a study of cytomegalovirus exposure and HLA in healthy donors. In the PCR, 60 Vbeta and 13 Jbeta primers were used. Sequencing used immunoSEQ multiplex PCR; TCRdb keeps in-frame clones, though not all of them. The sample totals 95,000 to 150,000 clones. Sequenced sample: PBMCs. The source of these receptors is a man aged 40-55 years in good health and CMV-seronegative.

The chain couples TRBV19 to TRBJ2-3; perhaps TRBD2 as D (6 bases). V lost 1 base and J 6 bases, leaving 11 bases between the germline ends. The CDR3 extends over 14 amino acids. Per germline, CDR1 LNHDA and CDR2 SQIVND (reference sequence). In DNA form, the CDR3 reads TGTGCCAGTAGTATAGGTAGGGAGGCGGATACGCAGTATTTT. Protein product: CASSIGREADTQYF.

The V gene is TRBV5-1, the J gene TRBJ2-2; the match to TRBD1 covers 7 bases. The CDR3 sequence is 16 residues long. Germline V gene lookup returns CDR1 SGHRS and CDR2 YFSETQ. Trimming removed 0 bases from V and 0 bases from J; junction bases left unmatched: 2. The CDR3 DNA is TGCGCCAGCAGCTTGGGGGGGACAGCGAACACCGGGGAGCTGTTTTTT. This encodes CASSLGGTANTGELFF.

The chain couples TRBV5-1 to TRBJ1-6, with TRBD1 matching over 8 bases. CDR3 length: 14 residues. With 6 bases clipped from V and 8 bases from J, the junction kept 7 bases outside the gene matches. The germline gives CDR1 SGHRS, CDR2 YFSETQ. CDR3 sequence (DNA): TGCGCCAGCACCATGGACAGGGCTGATTCACCCCTCCACTTT. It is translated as CASTMDRADSPLHF.

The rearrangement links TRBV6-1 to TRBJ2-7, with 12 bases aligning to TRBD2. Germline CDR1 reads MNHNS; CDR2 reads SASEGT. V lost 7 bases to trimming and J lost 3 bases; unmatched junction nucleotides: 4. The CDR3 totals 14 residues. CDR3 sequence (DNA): TGTGCCAGCACCCGACTAGCGGGAGTCTACGAGCAGTACTTC. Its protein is CASTRLAGVYEQYF.

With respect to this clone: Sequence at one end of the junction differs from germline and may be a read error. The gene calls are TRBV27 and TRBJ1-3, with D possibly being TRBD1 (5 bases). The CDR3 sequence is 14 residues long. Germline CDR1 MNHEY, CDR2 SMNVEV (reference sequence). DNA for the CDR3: TGTGCCAGCAGTTTAGCAGGGACTGGAAACATCATATATTTT. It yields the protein CASSLAGTGNIIYF.

This CDR3 reads CASSLARGTGELFF. The CDR3, as DNA: TGCGCCAGCAGCTTGGCTCGGGGGACCGGGGAGCTGTTTTTT. The V call is TRBV5-1, the J call TRBJ2-2, with D perhaps TRBD2 (6 bases). V lost 0 bases to trimming and J lost 5 bases, with 8 bases between them. CDR1 SGHRS and CDR2 YFSETQ come from the germline V gene. CDR3 length: 14 residues. Full variable domain (outside the CDR3, taken from reference TRBV5-1 and TRBJ2-2): KAGVTQTPRYLIKTRGQQVTLSCSPISGHRSVSWYQQTPGQGLQFLFEYFSETQRNKGNFPGRFSGRQFSNSRSEMNVSTLELGDSALYLCASSLARGTGELFFGEGSRLTVL.

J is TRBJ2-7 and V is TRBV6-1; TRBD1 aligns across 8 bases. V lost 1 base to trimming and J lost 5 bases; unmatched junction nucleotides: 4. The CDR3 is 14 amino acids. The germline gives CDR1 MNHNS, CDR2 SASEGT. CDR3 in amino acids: CASSEGRGRNEQYF. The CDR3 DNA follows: TGTGCCAGCAGTGAAGGCAGGGGGCGAAACGAGCAGTACTTC.

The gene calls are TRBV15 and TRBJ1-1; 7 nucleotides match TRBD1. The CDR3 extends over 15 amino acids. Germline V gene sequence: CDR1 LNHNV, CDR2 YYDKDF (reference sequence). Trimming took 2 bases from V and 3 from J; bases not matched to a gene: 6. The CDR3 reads CATSRTTGVDTEAFF. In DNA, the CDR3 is TGTGCCACCAGCAGAACCACAGGGGTCGACACTGAAGCTTTCTTT.

DNA of the CDR3: TGTGCCAGCAGCTTATCCCAGGGGACCCCCTACGAGCAGTACTTC. Amino acids: CASSLSQGTPYEQYF. This chain links TRBV7-9 with TRBJ2-7, with D perhaps TRBD1 (6 bases). This CDR3 has 15 amino acids. The ends were cut back, 2 bases at V and 2 bases at J, with 13 bases in the middle. Germline CDR1 and CDR2: SEHNR and FQNEAQ (reference sequence).

The chain's CDR3 is CASSLEAATYEQYF. CDR3 in DNA: TGTGCCAGCAGCTTAGAAGCGGCTACCTACGAGCAGTACTTC. The rearrangement joins TRBV11-2 to TRBJ2-7, with D possibly being TRBD2 (5 bases). The CDR3 has 14 amino acids. The V gene's germline CDR1 is SGHAT and CDR2 FQNNGV. Trimming took 0 bases from V and 2 from J, leaving 8 bases between them.

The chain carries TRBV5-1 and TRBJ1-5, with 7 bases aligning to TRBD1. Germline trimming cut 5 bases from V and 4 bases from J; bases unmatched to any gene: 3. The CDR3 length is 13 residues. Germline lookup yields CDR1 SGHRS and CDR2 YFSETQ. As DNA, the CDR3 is TGCGCCAGCAGTACAGGGGCGAATCAGCCCCAGCATTTT. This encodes CASSTGANQPQHF.

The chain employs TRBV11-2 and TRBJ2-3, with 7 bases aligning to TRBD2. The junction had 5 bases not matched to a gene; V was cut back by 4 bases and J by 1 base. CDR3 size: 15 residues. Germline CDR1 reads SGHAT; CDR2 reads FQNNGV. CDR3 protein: CASSSASGGTDTQYF. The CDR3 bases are TGTGCCAGCAGCTCAGCTAGCGGCGGCACAGATACGCAGTATTTT.

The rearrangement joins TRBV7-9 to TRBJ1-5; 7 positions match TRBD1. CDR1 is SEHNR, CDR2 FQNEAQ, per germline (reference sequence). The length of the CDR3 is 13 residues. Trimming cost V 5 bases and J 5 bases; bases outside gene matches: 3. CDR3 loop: CASSVGQYQPQHF. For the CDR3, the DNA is TGTGCCAGCAGCGTGGGACAGTATCAGCCCCAGCATTTT. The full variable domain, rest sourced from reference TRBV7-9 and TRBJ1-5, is DTGVSQNPRHKITKRGQNVTFRCDPISEHNRLYWYRQTLGQGPEFLTYFQNEAQLEKSRLLSDRFSAERPKGSFSTLEIQRTEQGDSAMYLCASSVGQYQPQHFGDGTRLSIL.

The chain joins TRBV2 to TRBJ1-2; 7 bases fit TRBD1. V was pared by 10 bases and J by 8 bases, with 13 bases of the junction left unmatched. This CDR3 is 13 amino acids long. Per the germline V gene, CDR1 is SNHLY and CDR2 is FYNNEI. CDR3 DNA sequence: TGTGCCACCCCGGACAGCTCAGGGGGGGGCTACACCTTC. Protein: CATPDSSGGGYTF.

This CDR3 reads CASSLSVGYEQYF. The CDR3 DNA follows: TGTGCCAGCAGCCTTAGCGTTGGCTACGAGCAGTACTTC. V and J are TRBV5-4 and TRBJ2-7; perhaps TRBD2 as D (5 bases). The CDR3 covers 13 residues. Between the trimmed V and J ends, which lost 4 bases and 3 bases, there was a span of 11 bases. In germline, CDR1 is SGHNT, CDR2 YYREEE (reference sequence).

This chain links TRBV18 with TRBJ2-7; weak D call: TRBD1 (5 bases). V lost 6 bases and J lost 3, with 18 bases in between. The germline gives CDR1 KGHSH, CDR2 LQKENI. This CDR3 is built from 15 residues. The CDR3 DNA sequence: TGTGCCAGCTCTTTGGTAGGGGATGGTATCTACGAGCAGTACTTC. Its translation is CASSLVGDGIYEQYF.

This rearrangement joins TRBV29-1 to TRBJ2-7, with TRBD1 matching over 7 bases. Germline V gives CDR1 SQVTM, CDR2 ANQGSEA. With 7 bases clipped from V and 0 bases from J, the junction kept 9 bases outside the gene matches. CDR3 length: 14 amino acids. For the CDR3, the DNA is TGCAGCGCCTATAACACAGGGGACTCCTACGAGCAGTACTTC. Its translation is CSAYNTGDSYEQYF.

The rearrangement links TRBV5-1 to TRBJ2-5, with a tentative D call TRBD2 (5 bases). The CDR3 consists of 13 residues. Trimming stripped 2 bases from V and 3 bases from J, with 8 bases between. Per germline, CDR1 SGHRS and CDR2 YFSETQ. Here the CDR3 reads CASSFDGEETQYF. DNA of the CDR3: TGCGCCAGCAGCTTCGACGGGGAAGAGACCCAGTACTTC.

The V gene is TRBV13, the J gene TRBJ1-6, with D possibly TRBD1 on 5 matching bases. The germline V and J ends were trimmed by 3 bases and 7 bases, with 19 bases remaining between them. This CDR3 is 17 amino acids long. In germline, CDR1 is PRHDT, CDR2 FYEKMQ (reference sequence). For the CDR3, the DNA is TGTGCCAGCAGCTTCGACAGCACCGTCACCCACAATTCACCCCTCCACTTT. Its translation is CASSFDSTVTHNSPLHF.

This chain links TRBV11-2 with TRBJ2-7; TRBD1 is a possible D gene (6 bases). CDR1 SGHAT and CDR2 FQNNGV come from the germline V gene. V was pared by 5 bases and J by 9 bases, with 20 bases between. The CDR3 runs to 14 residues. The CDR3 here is CASSNTQSQTGQYF. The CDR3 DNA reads TGTGCCAGCAGCAACACCCAATCTCAGACAGGGCAGTACTTC.

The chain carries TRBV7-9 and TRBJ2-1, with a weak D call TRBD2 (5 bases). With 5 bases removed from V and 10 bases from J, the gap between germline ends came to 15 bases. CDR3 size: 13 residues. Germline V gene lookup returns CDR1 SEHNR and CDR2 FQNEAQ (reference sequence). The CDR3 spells CASSPPNPGEQFF. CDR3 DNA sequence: TGTGCCAGCAGCCCCCCGAATCCGGGGGAGCAGTTCTTC.

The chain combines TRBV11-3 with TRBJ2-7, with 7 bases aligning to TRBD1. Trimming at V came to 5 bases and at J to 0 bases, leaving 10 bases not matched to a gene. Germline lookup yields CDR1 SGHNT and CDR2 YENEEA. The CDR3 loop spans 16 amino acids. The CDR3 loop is CASSPRPGQSSYEQYF. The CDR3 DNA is TGTGCCAGCAGCCCACGGCCGGGACAGAGCTCCTACGAGCAGTACTTC.